This T cell receptor beta chain was documented in a study of shared clonotypes between healthy human individuals (dated by TCRdb to about 2020). Concerning the study at large: A few men and a couple of women, aged 18 to 49 years, made up the cohort. For each donor, three plates each were used for CD4 naive and CD4 memory, two plates were used for CD8 naive, and one plate was used for CD8 memory. Blood TCR repertoires of about five healthy adults were deeply sequenced to estimate repertoire size and the extent of clonotype sharing between individuals. Libraries were prepared and TCR repertoires were sequenced by different laboratories using diverse techniques, in order to increase sequencing depth and limit assay-specific biases. Between about 0.8 and 8.9 billion PBMCs per donor were obtained by leukapheresis. Overall results and qualifications from the work: Because the study included only a small number of donors, the genetic and exposure-history diversity represented was limited. Compared with non-shared clonotypes, the clonotypes found in all four sorted-subset donors had higher generation probabilities. Sharing across a few donors was observed for about 4.8% of naive CD4, less than 4% of naive CD8, 2% to 2.5% of memory CD4, and around 0.42% of memory CD8 clonotypes. Sampling was limited to blood, and TCR repertoires in tissue likely differ from TCR repertoires in blood. Based on pairwise subsampling, the degree of clonotype sharing among donors was expected to be affected by sequencing depth. Rarefaction of sorted-subset datasets indicated incomplete sequencing despite the large sequencing depth. Estimated clonotype richness was generally larger for naive than for memory subsets.

From the cysteine through the phenylalanine, the CDR3 covers 15 amino acids. Only the CDR3 region is kept as DNA, spanning 45 bases read in frame from base 1. The germline V gene encodes CDR1 MNHNS and CDR2 SASEGT. Germline trimming: 6 bases from V, 3 bases from J; junction bases outside gene matches: 10. Healthy HIV-negative adults with no recently reported acute infections or vaccinations were included as donors. All donors were Caucasian adults living in Nashville, Tennessee, USA. CD4+ T cells were enriched by magnetic negative selection, after which naive cells were positively selected on CD45RA and the negative fraction was taken as the memory subset. After blood collection by leukapheresis, PBMCs were isolated using Ficoll-Histopaque density gradient centrifugation and then cryopreserved in the vapor phase of liquid nitrogen. Analytical flow cytometry was used to check the purity and quantity of each magnetically sorted T cell population. Genomic DNA was isolated from each sorted fraction and quantified by UV absorbance on a Nanodrop 2000c.

Using the deep immunoSEQ assay, TCR CDR3 regions were amplified from genomic DNA by multiplex PCR. For each cell subset, the extracted genomic DNA was distributed evenly across all wells of several immunoSEQ 96-well plates, and each plate served as one replicate. For sorted subsets, each replicate PCR was loaded with approximately 190 ng genomic DNA, equivalent to approximately 27,000 T cell genomes. The purified libraries were quantified using a Qubit 3.0 fluorometer, sized with a Bioanalyzer 2100, and then quantified again using the KAPA Library Quantification kit. Every immunoSEQ 96-well plate was sequenced on a dedicated single-read 150-cycle Illumina NextSeq 550 flow cell. The source study handled its data this way. Because the immunoSEQ output included only junctional sequences and no quality scores, the filtering could not be the same as the filtering used for full-length reads. To assign V/J genes and CDR3, sequences were annotated using PyIR, a Python wrapper for IgBLAST v1.9, with IMGT germline references. Reads were removed for weak V/J assignments (E-value above 1e-6), missing CDR3, stop codons, out-of-frame junctions, or ambiguous translated residues. V3J clonotypes were defined as sequences sharing an identical inferred V gene, J gene, and CDR3 amino acid sequence. To compute the percentage overlap between repertoires, the number of shared unique clonotypes was divided by the size of the smaller repertoire. Repertoire richness was assessed with RTK rarefaction, the Chao1 estimator, and Recon v2.1 estimates of unobserved clonotypes. Generation probabilities for all TCRbeta clonotypes obtained by the gDNA method from a handful of donors were computed using OLGA. In its TCRdb copy, this immuneACCESS table keeps in-frame sequences only and misses some clones. Where compared with another copy, unresolved V genes explain less than half of these, and the others have no known cause. The D gene and trimming were derived from the DNA, and the V and J assignments and clone size from that table. A total of approximately 530,000 clones appear in this sample, more than 95% of them only once. Around 0.067% of the sample is taken by the ten largest.

As to this clone: The specificity of this receptor is unknown. No qualities accompany the bases; no much larger clone lies one base away.

Sequencing used naive CD4+ T cells sorted from blood. In the paper's terms, the cell subset or site label means: CD45RA+ positively selected. The clonotype comes from a woman younger than 45 in good health. The sequence joins TRBV6-1 to TRBJ2-7, with 8 middle bases fitting TRBD1. The nucleotide sequence reads as follows: TGTGCCAGCAGGGTGGGGACAGGAGCTCTCTACGAGCAGTACTTC. This translates into CASRVGTGALYEQYF.